Listed here is a single TCR beta chain. Its cognate antigen has yet to be identified. Per-nucleotide qualities are absent, and no much larger clonotype sits a single base away. TCRbeta CDR3 regions were amplified from genomic DNA by means of the immunoSEQ Assay, a bias-controlled multiplex PCR. Under the source paper's analysis protocol: The number of nucleated cells in each sample was estimated from the amplification of reference gene primers within the assay. To quantify the absolute abundance of each unique TCRbeta CDR3 rearrangement, sequence reads were collapsed and filtered. For each sample, productive Simpson clonality was calculated by taking the square root of Simpson's diversity index across productive rearrangements. In its TCRdb copy, this immuneACCESS table keeps in-frame sequences only and misses some clones. Where compared with another copy, unresolved V genes explain less than half of these, and the others have no known cause. V and J calls and clone size are copied from that table; D and trimming were computed from the DNA. This sample has roughly 30,000 clones in its table, and 80% to 90% of those were observed once. Under 30% of the sample is in the top ten clones.

These data are taken from a study of blood T cell repertoires in COVID-19 (dated by TCRdb to about 2020). With regard to the full study: The collaborator samples originated in the United States, Italy and Spain and spanned the acute and convalescent phases of COVID-19. The material from the prospective study consisted of cDNA or gDNA derived from T cells, B-cell-depleted T cells, or PBMCs. Subjects who had been exposed to COVID-19, were actively infected with it, or had recovered from it provided the deeply sampled blood TCRbeta repertoires that made up the dataset. The repertoires were released in a freely available public database meant as a resource for research on the immune response to SARS-CoV-2. Where HLA class I and class II types were available, the types were taken from metadata supplied by the sample provider, not from assay-based typing. Sample metadata almost always included a de-identified subject ID, COVID-19 status, age in years and sex. Samples were obtained from the ongoing ImmuneRACE study (first 160 participants) and from approximately 1,200 subjects provided by 6 global collaborators.

The collaborating institutions used their own protocols to collect whole blood in K2EDTA tubes. For TCRbeta analysis, collaborators shipped samples as frozen whole blood, isolated PBMCs, or DNA extracted from either of those sample types. What the work shows at the level of the full study, not this receptor alone: Clinical and demographic metadata were provided uncurated, with the amount varying by source and participant.

The CDR3 runs 14 residues from the cysteine to the phenylalanine. The kept DNA is CDR3 alone, 42 bases in frame from the first base. As encoded in the germline V gene, CDR1 is SNHLY while CDR2 is FYNNEI. A distance of 17 bases separates the germline ends of V and J, which lose 6 bases and 5 bases respectively. The specimen was peripheral blood. This TCR came from a man older than 75 with acute or convalescent COVID-19. This sequence uses TRBV2 and TRBJ2-7; a tentative D call is TRBD1 (6 bases match). This receptor carries the CDR3 CASSETQGFHEQYF. The nucleotide sequence reads as follows: TGTGCCAGCAGCGAAACACAGGGTTTCCACGAGCAGTACTTC.